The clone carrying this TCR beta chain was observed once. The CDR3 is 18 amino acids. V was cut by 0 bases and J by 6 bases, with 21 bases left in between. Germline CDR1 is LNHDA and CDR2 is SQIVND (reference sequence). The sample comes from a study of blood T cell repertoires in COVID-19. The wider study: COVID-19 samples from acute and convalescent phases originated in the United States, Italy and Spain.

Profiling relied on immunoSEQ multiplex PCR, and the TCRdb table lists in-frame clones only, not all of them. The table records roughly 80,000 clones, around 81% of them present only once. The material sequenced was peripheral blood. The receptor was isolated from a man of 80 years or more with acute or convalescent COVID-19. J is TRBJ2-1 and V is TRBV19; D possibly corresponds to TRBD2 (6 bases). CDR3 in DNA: TGTGCCAGTAGTATAGATCGGGTCGTGGGCGGGGCTCTCAATGAGCAGTTCTTC. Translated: CASSIDRVVGGALNEQFF.